This T cell receptor (beta chain) came from a study of T cells in Graves' hyperthyroidism and ophthalmopathy. This clonotype occurred many times. RNA transcripts were the template for amplifying TCR beta CDR3 regions. The study used the HTBI primer set for a first-round RT-PCR of the TCR CDR3. MiXCR, run by TCRdb on the multiplex PCR reads, gives a single entry per CDR3 protein. The sample has around 290,000 distinct CDR3 sequences; approximately 14% are singletons. With 6 bases clipped from V and 6 bases from J, the junction kept 12 bases outside the gene matches. Germline loops: CDR1 MDHEN, CDR2 SYDVKM. The CDR3 sequence is 15 residues long.

The sample comprised blood. This rearrangement joins TRBV28 to TRBJ1-1, with TRBD1 identical over 8 bases. The receptor was isolated from a woman in her forties with Graves' hyperthyroidism. CDR3 DNA sequence: TGTGCCAGCAGAGCAGGGGGCGCGGCTTTCGCTGAAGCTTTCTTT. Residues: CASRAGGAAFAEAFF.